A single sample gave rise to the 5 T cell receptor beta chains below, sequenced in a study of T cell responses to AZD1222 COVID-19 vaccine (dated by TCRdb to the early 2020s). In the paper's terms, the time point label means: baseline before first vaccination. Library generation was performed with the immunoSEQ multiplex PCR assay. In its TCRdb copy, this immuneACCESS table keeps in-frame sequences only and misses some clones. Where compared with another copy, unresolved V genes explain less than half of these, and the others have no known cause. The sample table shows over 45,000 clones, and 80% to 90% are seen once. In total, the top ten clones hold about 16% of the sample. Sequences were derived from peripheral blood, sampled on day 0 of AZD1222 vaccination. The receptors originated from an adult in good health.

V and J are TRBV4-2 and TRBJ1-2; no clear D. This CDR3 is built from 15 residues. The germline CDR1 and CDR2 sequences are LGHNA and YNFKEQ. The V gene lost 0 bases and the J gene lost 8 bases, with 16 bases spanning the gap. The CDR3 reads CASSQEQEGIGGYTF. Written as DNA, the CDR3 is TGTGCCAGCAGCCAAGAGCAGGAGGGTATCGGGGGCTACACCTTC.

The rearrangement joins TRBV23-1 to TRBJ1-6; D gene unclear. TRBV23-1 is flagged as an ORF with uncertain function. V shed 4 bases and J shed 5 bases, with 18 bases lying between them. The CDR3 is 17 residues long. CDR3 loop: CASSRWGGPEDNSPLHF. CDR3 DNA: TGCGCCAGCAGTCGCTGGGGAGGTCCTGAGGATAATTCACCCCTCCACTTT.

The rearrangement joins TRBV6-5 to TRBJ2-1; TRBD2 agrees at 11 bases. Per the germline V gene, CDR1 is MNHEY and CDR2 is SVGAGI. This CDR3 contains 13 residues. The CDR3 DNA is TGTGCTGGTACTAGCGGGGGATACAATGAGCAGTTCTTC. This translates into CAGTSGGYNEQFF.

This chain links TRBV11-3 with TRBJ2-7; D is unresolved. Trimming removed 1 base from V and 3 bases from J, with 7 bases in between. CDR3 size: 13 residues. CDR1 and CDR2 from the germline V gene are SGHNT and YENEEA. This chain's CDR3 is CASSLAGRYEQYF. The CDR3 bases are TGTGCCAGCAGCTTAGCTGGACGCTACGAGCAGTACTTC.

This chain links TRBV27 with TRBJ2-3; possible D gene TRBD2, 6 bases. CDR3 size: 16 residues. CDR1 and CDR2 (germline): MNHEY, SMNVEV (reference sequence). Trimming took off 5 bases at V and 3 bases at J, with 18 bases between the two ends. The CDR3 loop reads CASSILGRLETDTQYF. CDR3 sequence (DNA): TGTGCCAGCAGTATCCTCGGCCGACTAGAAACAGATACGCAGTATTTT.